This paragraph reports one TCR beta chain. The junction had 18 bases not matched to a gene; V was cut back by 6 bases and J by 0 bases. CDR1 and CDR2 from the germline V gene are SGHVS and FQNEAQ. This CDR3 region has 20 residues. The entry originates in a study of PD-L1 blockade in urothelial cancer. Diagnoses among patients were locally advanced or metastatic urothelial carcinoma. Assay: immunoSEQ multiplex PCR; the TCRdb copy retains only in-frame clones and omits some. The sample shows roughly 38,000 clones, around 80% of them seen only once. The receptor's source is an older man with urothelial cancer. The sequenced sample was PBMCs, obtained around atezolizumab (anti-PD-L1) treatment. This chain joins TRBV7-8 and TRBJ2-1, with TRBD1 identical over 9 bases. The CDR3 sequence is CASRPRVDRGRSSSYNEQFF. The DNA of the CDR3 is TGTGCCAGCAGACCTCGTGTGGACAGGGGAAGATCGAGCTCCTACAATGAGCAGTTCTTC.